This T cell receptor beta chain emerged from a study of shared clonotypes between healthy human individuals. Study context: The cohort had two women and a few men, ages 18 to 49. Notes on the study in general: Clonotype sharing among the donors was expected to vary with sequencing depth.

Germline CDR1 reads SGHAT; CDR2 reads FQDESV (reference sequence). The length of the CDR3 is 15 residues. V lost 6 bases and J 1 base, leaving 16 bases between the germline ends. About this clone: What it binds is unknown.

Clones were sequenced by immunoSEQ multiplex PCR, and TCRdb holds only the in-frame ones, with some missing. The table records about 1.1 million clones, 60% to 80% of them present only once. This chain connects TRBV11-1 to TRBJ2-7, with D perhaps matching TRBD1 (6 bases). The TCR sequence derives from a man younger than 35 in good health. Some clones in this sample may be carry-over from other donors' samples. Sequenced: memory CD4+ T cells from PBMCs. Subset of the sample: CD45RA-negative fraction. The CDR3, as DNA: TGTGCCAGCAGTGAAATCCAACAGGGTTCCTACGAGCAGTACTTC. This gives the protein CASSEIQQGSYEQYF. Combining the CDR3 with reference TRBV11-1 and TRBJ2-7 gives the whole variable domain EAEVAQSPRYKITEKSQAVAFWCDPISGHATLYWYRQILGQGPELLVQFQDESVVDDSQLPKDRFSAERLKGVDSTLKIQPAELGDSAMYLCASSEIQQGSYEQYFGPGTRLTVT.